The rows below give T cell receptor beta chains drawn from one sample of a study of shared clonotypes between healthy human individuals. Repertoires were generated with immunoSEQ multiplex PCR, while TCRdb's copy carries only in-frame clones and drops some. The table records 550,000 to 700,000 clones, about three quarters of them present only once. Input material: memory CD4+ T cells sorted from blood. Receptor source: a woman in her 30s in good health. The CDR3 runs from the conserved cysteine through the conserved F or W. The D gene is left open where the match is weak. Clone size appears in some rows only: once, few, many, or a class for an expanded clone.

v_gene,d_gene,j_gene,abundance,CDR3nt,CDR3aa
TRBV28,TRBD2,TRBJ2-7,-,TGTGCCAGCAGCCTAGCGAGCGGGAGGGGCGAGCAGTACTTC,CASSLASGRGEQYF
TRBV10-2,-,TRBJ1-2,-,TGCGCCAGCAGTGAGAGAAACCCCCCGGCGGGCTACACCTTC,CASSERNPPAGYTF
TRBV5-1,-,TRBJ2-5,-,TGCGCCAGCAGCTTGGGGCTAGCTGATCAAGAGACCCAGTACTTC,CASSLGLADQETQYF
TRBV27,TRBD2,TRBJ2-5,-,TGTGCCAGCAGTCCACGGGGTCTAGCGGGAGTATCGGGAGAGACCCAGTACTTC,CASSPRGLAGVSGETQYF
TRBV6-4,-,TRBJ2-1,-,TGTGCCAGCAGTGACAGGGTTAGTAATGAGCAGTTCTTC,CASSDRVSNEQFF
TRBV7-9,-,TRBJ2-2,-,TGTGCCAGCAGCCCCTGGGTTTACCCCGGCACCGGGGAGCTGTTTTTT,CASSPWVYPGTGELFF
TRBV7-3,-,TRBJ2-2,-,TGTGCCAGCAGCTTAACACAGGGTTCGACCGGGGAGCTGTTTTTT,CASSLTQGSTGELFF
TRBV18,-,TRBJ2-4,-,TGTGCCAGCTCACCACCGCAGGGGAACATTCAGTACTTC,CASSPPQGNIQYF
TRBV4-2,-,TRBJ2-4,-,TGTGCCAGCAGCCACTTAGACAAAGCCAAAAACATTCAGTACTTC,CASSHLDKAKNIQYF
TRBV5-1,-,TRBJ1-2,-,TGCGCCAGCAGCCCGGGAGACCAGCGTGGCTACACCTTC,CASSPGDQRGYTF
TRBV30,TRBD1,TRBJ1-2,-,TGTGCCTGGAGTGTAGGGACAGGGGTTGGCTACACCTTC,CAWSVGTGVGYTF
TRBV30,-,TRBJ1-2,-,TGTGCCTGGAGTGGGGCAGGCTATGGCTACACCTTC,CAWSGAGYGYTF
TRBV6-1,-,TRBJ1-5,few,TGTGCCAGCATATTTTTTAGCGGCAATCAGCCCCAGCATTTT,CASIFFSGNQPQHF
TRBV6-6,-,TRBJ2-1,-,TGTGCCAGCAGTTACGGCGGGGCCACGAAAGGTCTTGAGCAGTTCTTC,CASSYGGATKGLEQFF
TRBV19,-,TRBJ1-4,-,TGTGCCAGTAGTATTAACGGCAGGGACTCGGAAAAACTGTTTTTT,CASSINGRDSEKLFF
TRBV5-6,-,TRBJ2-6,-,TGTGCCAGCAGCTTGCTAGCCGGGGCCAACGTCCTGACTTTC,CASSLLAGANVLTF
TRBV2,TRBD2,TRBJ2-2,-,TGTGCCAGCCTCCCAGCGGGAGCGGTCGGGGAGCTGTTTTTT,CASLPAGAVGELFF
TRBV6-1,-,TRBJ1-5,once,TGTGCCAGAAATCAGCCCCAGCATTTT,CARNQPQHF
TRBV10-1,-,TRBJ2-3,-,TGCGCCAGCAGTGAGTCTCATGGCATCCTAGGCCCAGATACGCAGTATTTT,CASSESHGILGPDTQYF
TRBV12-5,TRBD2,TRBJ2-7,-,TGTGCTAGCCCCCAAGCGGGAGAGGGCCAAGGGACCTACGAGCAGTACTTC,CASPQAGEGQGTYEQYF
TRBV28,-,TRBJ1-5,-,TGTGCCAGCAGTCCCGGGACCCAAATTTATCAGCCCCAGCATTTT,CASSPGTQIYQPQHF
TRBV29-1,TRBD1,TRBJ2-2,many,TGCAGCGCCCGACAGGGTAGCACCGGGGAGCTGTTTTTT,CSARQGSTGELFF
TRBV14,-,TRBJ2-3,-,TGTGCCAGCAGCCAACCTTCAGGGGCCTTCAGCACAGATACGCAGTATTTT,CASSQPSGAFSTDTQYF
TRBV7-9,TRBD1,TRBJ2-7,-,TGTGCCAGCAGCTTTGGACAGGGGAGGAACGAGCAGTACTTC,CASSFGQGRNEQYF
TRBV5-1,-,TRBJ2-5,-,TGCGCCAGCAGCCCTGGGTCAGTTGTGGAGACCCAGTACTTC,CASSPGSVVETQYF
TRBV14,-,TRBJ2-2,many,TGTGCCAGCAGCCAGGCCAGGTCGAACACCGGGGAGCTGTTTTTT,CASSQARSNTGELFF
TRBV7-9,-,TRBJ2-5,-,TGTGCCAGCAGCCCACCTGGGGGGCAGACCCAGTACTTC,CASSPPGGQTQYF
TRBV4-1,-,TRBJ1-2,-,TGCGCCAGCAGCCAAGCAGGGCTTGGGGGCTACACCTTC,CASSQAGLGGYTF
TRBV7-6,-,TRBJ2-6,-,TGTGCCAGCAGCCGAGAGGGAGCTGGGGCCAACGTCCTGACTTTC,CASSREGAGANVLTF
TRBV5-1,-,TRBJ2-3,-,TGCGCCAGCAGCTCGGTTTCCAGCACAGATACGCAGTATTTT,CASSSVSSTDTQYF
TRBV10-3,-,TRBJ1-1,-,TGTGCCATCAGTGTGGAGCGGGAGACTGAAGCTTTCTTT,CAISVERETEAFF
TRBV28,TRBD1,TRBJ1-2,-,TGTGCCAGCAACACGGACAGGGACCAGCGTGGCTACACCTTC,CASNTDRDQRGYTF